This TCR beta chain originates from a study of shared clonotypes between healthy human individuals. General study findings and limits: Sampling used blood alone; tissue repertoires probably differ.

The study ran the assay at deep level. Using immunoSEQ multiplex PCR, the repertoire was profiled, and TCRdb retains in-frame clones only, with some absent. The repertoire holds approximately 1.9 million clones, roughly 93% seen once, with more than 1.5% in the top ten. Terminally differentiated effector memory CD45RA+ cells were excluded from the naive CD8 cells, which were CD45RO-negative and positively selected for CCR7. Concerning this clone: Its target is not known.

V was cut by 4 bases and J by 6 bases, with 9 bases left in between. Germline V CDR1 and CDR2: SQVTM, ANQGSEA. The length of the CDR3 is 12 residues. The sequenced sample was naive CD8+ T cells from PBMCs. The source of this sequence is a man between 18 and 29 years old in good health. Some clones in this sample may be carry-over from other donors' samples. The chain combines TRBV29-1 with TRBJ2-2; D unclear. Here the CDR3 reads CSVVFWAGELFF. DNA of the CDR3: TGCAGCGTTGTCTTCTGGGCCGGGGAGCTGTTTTTT.